These T cell receptor beta chains were read from a single sample in a study of blood T cell repertoires in COVID-19. The method was immunoSEQ multiplex PCR; TCRdb's version includes in-frame clones alone and lacks a portion of them. This sample yields about 140,000 clones, of which approximately 84% are seen a single time; approximately 3% belongs to the top ten. Material for sequencing was PBMCs or T cells enriched from blood (not recorded which). These receptors came from a woman aged 45-65 years with acute COVID-19. Both conserved end residues are part of each CDR3. A D gene is named only where the DNA matches it firmly. Size values are once, few and many counts, or a class for expanded clones, and some rows have none.

>NA|TRBJ2-1|13|NA|TRBV19
CASSSEEVIEQFF
TGTGCCAGTAGTAGCGAAGAGGTTATTGAGCAGTTCTTC
>few|TRBJ2-7|16|TRBD1|TRBV6-2/TRBV6-3
CASSYSRTGGSYEQYF
TGTGCCAGCAGTTACTCGAGGACAGGGGGTTCCTACGAGCAGTACTTC
>NA|TRBJ2-5|13|NA|TRBV24-1
CATSGMGEETQYF
TGTGCCACCAGTGGAATGGGAGAAGAGACCCAGTACTTC
>NA|TRBJ2-5|15|TRBD2|TRBV19
CASSIREGYQETQYF
TGTGCCAGTAGTATTCGGGAGGGATATCAAGAGACCCAGTACTTC
>NA|TRBJ2-3|16|TRBD2|TRBV2
CASRPRLAGIDDTQYF
TGTGCCAGCAGACCTAGACTAGCGGGGATCGACGATACGCAGTATTTT
>NA|TRBJ2-1|19|NA|TRBV21-1
CASSKAALSGFRYYNEQFF
TGTGCCAGCAGCAAAGCAGCGTTAAGCGGCTTCCGATACTACAATGAGCAGTTCTTC
>NA|TRBJ2-3|11|NA|TRBV2
CAGDFTDTQYF
TGTGCCGGGGACTTCACAGATACGCAGTATTTT
>NA|TRBJ2-3|16|NA|TRBV6-5
CASSYLPPSGTDTQYF
TGTGCCAGCAGTTACTTGCCCCCCTCGGGCACAGATACGCAGTATTTT
>NA|TRBJ2-1|11|NA|TRBV7-2
CASSLIREQFF
TGTGCCAGCAGCTTAATCCGTGAGCAGTTCTTC
>NA|TRBJ2-2|14|NA|TRBV5-6
CASSLALNTGELFF
TGTGCCAGCAGCTTGGCCCTGAACACCGGGGAGCTGTTTTTT
>NA|TRBJ2-2|15|NA|TRBV11-2
CASSWTVGGAGELFF
TGTGCCAGCAGCTGGACTGTCGGAGGGGCCGGGGAGCTGTTTTTT
>NA|TRBJ1-2|14|NA|TRBV19
CASSIGGGYGGYTF
TGTGCCAGTAGTATAGGCGGCGGGTACGGTGGCTACACCTTC
>NA|TRBJ1-4|13|NA|TRBV11-3
CASSRGWREKLFF
TGTGCCAGCAGCCGGGGGTGGCGGGAAAAACTGTTTTTT
>NA|TRBJ2-2|15|TRBD2|TRBV7-2
CASSPRLAGVGELFF
TGTGCCAGCAGCCCGCGCTTAGCGGGAGTCGGGGAGCTGTTTTTT
>NA|TRBJ1-6|14|NA|TRBV27
CASSAEAYNSPLHF
TGTGCCAGCAGCGCGGAAGCCTATAATTCACCCCTCCACTTT
>NA|TRBJ2-1|15|TRBD2|TRBV7-6
CASSQRGGSYNEQFF
TGTGCCAGCAGCCAGCGGGGCGGGAGCTACAATGAGCAGTTCTTC
>NA|TRBJ1-5|15|NA|TRBV6-1
CASSEARGLSQPQHF
TGTGCCAGCAGTGAAGCTAGGGGTTTGAGTCAGCCCCAGCATTTT
>NA|TRBJ1-1|14|NA|TRBV7-2
CASSWAGYGTEAFF
TGTGCCAGCAGCTGGGCCGGCTACGGCACTGAAGCTTTCTTT
>NA|TRBJ2-7|13|NA|TRBV3-1/TRBV3-2
CASSPLFLAEQYF
TGTGCCAGCAGCCCACTCTTCTTAGCCGAGCAGTACTTC
>few|TRBJ2-7|16|TRBD2|TRBV13
CASSRGVAAYSYEQYF
TGTGCCAGCAGCCGGGGGGTAGCGGCCTACTCCTACGAGCAGTACTTC
>NA|TRBJ2-1|13|TRBD2|TRBV25-1
CASRLAGVNEQFF
TGTGCCAGTCGGCTAGCGGGAGTTAATGAGCAGTTCTTC
>NA|TRBJ2-2|13|NA|TRBV7-6
CASSLGGTGELFF
TGTGCCAGCAGCTTAGGAGGGACCGGGGAGCTGTTTTTT
>NA|TRBJ2-7|12|TRBD2|TRBV3-1/TRBV3-2
CASSQGGDEQYF
TGTGCCAGCAGCCAGGGGGGGGACGAGCAGTACTTC
>NA|TRBJ1-2|18|NA|TRBV14
CASSQVCKGSCVNYGYTF
TGTGCCAGCAGCCAAGTCTGTAAAGGGAGCTGTGTAAACTATGGCTACACCTTC
>NA|TRBJ2-7|13|NA|TRBV7-8
CASSLAPISEQYF
TGTGCCAGCAGCTTAGCGCCCATTAGCGAGCAGTACTTC
>NA|TRBJ2-3|17|TRBD2|TRBV2
CASTQGFGGRAGDTQYF
TGTGCCAGCACCCAAGGTTTCGGCGGGAGGGCCGGAGATACGCAGTATTTT
>NA|TRBJ1-1|15|NA|TRBV10-3
CAISESGGRNTEAFF
TGTGCCATCAGTGAGTCCGGGGGACGGAACACTGAAGCTTTCTTT
>NA|TRBJ2-3|16|TRBD2|TRBV11-2
CASSQTGTSGSDTQYF
TGTGCCAGCAGCCAGACCGGGACTAGCGGGTCAGATACGCAGTATTTT
>many|TRBJ2-2|13|NA|TRBV27
CACQGGGAGELFF
TGTGCCTGCCAGGGGGGTGGGGCCGGGGAGCTGTTTTTT
>NA|TRBJ2-7|15|TRBD2|TRBV5-4
CASSPGTSGTYEQYF
TGTGCCAGCAGCCCCGGGACTAGCGGGACCTACGAGCAGTACTTC
>NA|TRBJ2-3|14|TRBD1|TRBV14
CASSQRQGGDTQYF
TGTGCCAGCAGCCAGCGACAGGGGGGAGATACGCAGTATTTT
>NA|TRBJ2-7|14|NA|TRBV7-8
CASSPPGKTYEQYF
TGTGCCAGCAGCCCTCCGGGGAAGACCTACGAGCAGTACTTC
>NA|TRBJ1-2|13|NA|TRBV27
CASRPTANHGYTF
TGTGCCAGCAGGCCGACAGCCAACCATGGCTACACCTTC
>NA|TRBJ2-7|13|NA|TRBV28
CASRWGGPYEQYF
TGTGCCAGCAGATGGGGGGGCCCCTACGAGCAGTACTTC
>NA|TRBJ2-7|16|TRBD2|TRBV9
CASSLGTSGNGYEQYF
TGTGCCAGCAGCTTAGGGACTAGCGGGAACGGTTACGAGCAGTACTTC
>NA|TRBJ1-5|13|NA|TRBV27
CASSPGWDQPQHF
TGTGCCAGCAGTCCAGGGTGGGATCAGCCCCAGCATTTT
>NA|TRBJ1-5|14|NA|TRBV6-1
CASSEPGSNQPQHF
TGTGCCAGCAGTGAGCCCGGGAGCAATCAGCCCCAGCATTTT
>NA|TRBJ1-4|15|NA|TRBV3-1/TRBV3-2
CASSPYRGIDEKLFF
TGTGCCAGCAGCCCCTACCGAGGGATTGATGAAAAACTGTTTTTT
>NA|TRBJ1-1|12|NA|TRBV2
CASSLQATEAFF
TGTGCCAGCAGCCTACAGGCAACTGAAGCTTTCTTT
>NA|TRBJ1-4|16|TRBD1|TRBV4-1
CASSRSGGPTNEKLFF
TGCGCCAGCAGCCGCTCAGGGGGCCCAACTAATGAAAAACTGTTTTTT
>few|TRBJ1-1|17|NA|TRBV5-4
CASSWGGRRGVGTEAFF
TGTGCCAGCAGCTGGGGGGGGCGCAGGGGCGTTGGCACTGAAGCTTTCTTT
>NA|TRBJ2-3|17|TRBD2|TRBV28
CASSSPASSGRADTQYF
TGTGCCAGCAGTTCCCCGGCGTCTAGCGGGAGGGCAGATACGCAGTATTTT
>NA|TRBJ1-1|12|TRBD1|TRBV29-1
CSVAGQGEKAFF
TGCAGCGTTGCTGGACAGGGCGAGAAAGCTTTCTTT
>NA|TRBJ2-3|17|TRBD2|TRBV5-1
CASSSGTRVSRTDTQYF
TGCGCCAGCAGCTCCGGGACTAGGGTTTCCCGCACAGATACGCAGTATTTT
>NA|TRBJ2-5|13|TRBD2|TRBV30
CAWSGGLEETQYF
TGTGCCTGGAGTGGGGGACTAGAAGAGACCCAGTACTTC
>NA|TRBJ2-3|18|TRBD1|TRBV2
CASSDPRDRGLSTDTQYF
TGTGCCAGCAGTGACCCCCGGGACAGGGGCCTTAGCACAGATACGCAGTATTTT
>NA|TRBJ1-6|15|TRBD1|TRBV3-1/TRBV3-2
CASSPRDRNNSPLHF
TGTGCCAGCAGCCCCCGGGACAGAAATAATTCACCCCTCCACTTT
>once|TRBJ2-7|16|TRBD2|TRBV20-1
CSASGGVPSGTYEQYF
TGCAGTGCTAGTGGGGGGGTCCCTAGCGGAACCTACGAGCAGTACTTC